Following are 22 T cell receptor beta chains from one sample sequenced in a study of radiation and T cells in renal cell carcinoma. Profiled with immunoSEQ multiplex PCR; TCRdb holds only in-frame clones, not every one. The sample consists of 95,000 to 150,000 clones, 65% to 85% of them appearing once. Described time point: blood 2 weeks post-SBRT. As to treatment: 15 Gy SBRT to primary tumor, nephrectomy 4 weeks later. The input for sequencing was blood, taken from a patient whose treatment included radiotherapy and nephrectomy. These receptors all come from a man aged 50-60 years with renal cell carcinoma.

The chain uses TRBV11-2 and TRBJ2-3; possible D gene TRBD1, 6 bases. The CDR3 sequence is 15 residues long. The ends were cut back, 2 bases at V and 4 bases at J, with 13 bases in the middle. Germline V gives CDR1 SGHAT, CDR2 FQNNGV. The CDR3 protein is CASSLTGPRPDTQYF. CDR3 bases: TGTGCCAGCAGCTTAACAGGGCCGAGGCCAGATACGCAGTATTTT.

The table lists this clone with a count of one. The V gene is TRBV6-1, the J gene TRBJ1-2; 7 nucleotides match TRBD1. The CDR3 has 13 amino acids. Germline V gene sequence: CDR1 MNHNS, CDR2 SASEGT. The ends lost 6 bases at V and 4 bases at J; junction bases unmatched: 5. CDR3 DNA sequence: TGTGCCAGCAGCTTACAGGGGACCTATGGCTACACCTTC. Protein product: CASSLQGTYGYTF.

The chain couples TRBV15 to TRBJ1-2, with a possible D match to TRBD1 (5 bases). The CDR3 has 14 residues. V lost 0 bases, J lost 10 bases, and 15 bases lay in between. In germline, CDR1 is LNHNV, CDR2 YYDKDF (reference sequence). The CDR3 sequence is CATSREGPGRDYTF. CDR3 coding DNA: TGTGCCACCAGCAGAGAGGGCCCAGGGAGGGACTACACCTTC. Filled out from reference TRBV15 and TRBJ1-2, the complete variable domain reads DAMVIQNPRYQVTQFGKPVTLSCSQTLNHNVMYWYQQKSSQAPKLLFHYYDKDFNNEADTPDNFQSRRPNTSFCFLDIRSPGLGDTAMYLCATSREGPGRDYTFGSGTRLTVV.

The chain combines TRBV6-1 with TRBJ1-6; D is unresolved. CDR3 length: 17 amino acids. The germline gives CDR1 MNHNS, CDR2 SASEGT. Trimming pared 1 base from V and 4 bases from J, leaving 14 bases between. The CDR3 protein is CASSEVGSLRYNSPLHF. CDR3 sequence (DNA): TGTGCCAGCAGTGAAGTCGGCAGCCTCCGATATAATTCACCCCTCCACTTT.

The CDR3 loop is CASSFSGMGPSYNEQFF. The CDR3, as DNA: TGCGCCAGCAGCTTTTCCGGGATGGGTCCCTCTTACAATGAGCAGTTCTTC. The J gene is TRBJ2-1, the V gene TRBV5-1, with D perhaps TRBD2 (5 bases). Germline assignment: CDR1 SGHRS and CDR2 YFSETQ. The CDR3 sequence is 17 residues long. V gave up 2 bases and J gave up 4 bases, with 19 bases separating them.

The chain joins TRBV10-3 to TRBJ2-1, with 7 bases fitting TRBD1. CDR3 length: 16 residues. Unmatched junction bases numbered 10, after V lost 5 bases and J lost 3 bases. Looked up from germline, CDR1 is ENHRY and CDR2 is SYGVKD. CDR3 nucleotides: TGTGCCATCAGTCAAAAGTTTCGGGACAGCTACAATGAGCAGTTCTTC. Protein product: CAISQKFRDSYNEQFF.

This clone was counted only a few times. This chain joins TRBV9 and TRBJ2-2; 11 nucleotides match TRBD2. Germline V gene data show CDR1 as SGDLS and CDR2 as YYNGEE. This CDR3 region has 14 residues. V was clipped by 4 bases and J by 5 bases; unmatched bases: 1. The CDR3 DNA follows: TGTGCCAGCAGCCCTAGCGGGGGGACCGGGGAGCTGTTTTTT. This encodes CASSPSGGTGELFF.

The J gene is TRBJ2-7, the V gene TRBV7-3; 7 bases agree with TRBD2. Per the germline V gene, CDR1 is SGHTA and CDR2 is FQGTGA. The CDR3 totals 14 residues. V lost 2 bases and J lost 4; bases outside the gene matches: 5. The CDR3 nucleotides read TGTGCCAGCAGCTTAGCGGGAGTGGGGTACGAGCAGTACTTC. Translation: CASSLAGVGYEQYF.

The chain employs TRBV14 and TRBJ1-1; D possibly corresponds to TRBD1 (5 bases). The CDR3 runs to 14 residues. From germline, CDR1 is SGHDN and CDR2 FVKESK. Trimming shortened V by 4 bases and J by 2 bases, and 11 bases separated the two germline ends. The CDR3 spells CASSRRQINTEAFF. CDR3 in DNA: TGTGCCAGCAGCCGACGACAGATTAACACTGAAGCTTTCTTT. Based on the CDR3 plus reference TRBV14 and TRBJ1-1, the full variable domain is EAGVTQFPSHSVIEKGQTVTLRCDPISGHDNLYWYRRVMGKEIKFLLHFVKESKQDESGMPNNRFLAERTGGTYSTLKVQPAELEDSGVYFCASSRRQINTEAFFGQGTRLTVV.

The chain uses TRBV7-2 and TRBJ1-2; D remains unclear. Trimming shortened V by 3 bases and J by 10 bases, and 12 bases separated the two germline ends. Germline CDR1 and CDR2: SGHTA and FQGNSA. The CDR3 consists of 12 residues. In DNA, the CDR3 is TGTGCCAGCAGCTTGGCGGGTAGAAACTACACCTTC. It specifies CASSLAGRNYTF.

This clone was recorded only once. The chain recombines TRBV4-1 with TRBJ1-1; TRBD1 aligns across 9 bases. CDR1 is MGHRA and CDR2 is YSYEKL in the germline V gene. The CDR3 has 15 residues. Losses at the gene ends were 2 bases for V and 5 bases for J; bases not matched to a gene: 6. CDR3 protein: CASSQNGQGRTEAFF. The CDR3, as DNA: TGCGCCAGCAGCCAAAACGGACAGGGGAGGACTGAAGCTTTCTTT.

The chain carries TRBV11-3 and TRBJ1-1; D gene ambiguous. The CDR3 spans 13 residues. Looked up from germline, CDR1 is SGHNT and CDR2 is YENEEA. V was clipped by 4 bases and J by 4 bases, with 10 bases between them. The CDR3 DNA follows: TGTGCCAGCAGCTCCCTCCCCGGCACTGAAGCTTTCTTT. Translated: CASSSLPGTEAFF.

The chain recombines TRBV5-1 with TRBJ2-5; TRBD2 matches 7 bases. The germline CDR1 and CDR2 sequences are SGHRS and YFSETQ. CDR3 length: 15 residues. V trimming: 0 bases; J trimming: 2 bases; junction bases outside the gene matches: 4. In DNA, the CDR3 is TGCGCCAGCAGCTTGGCAGCGGGACCACAAGAGACCCAGTACTTC. This gives the protein CASSLAAGPQETQYF.

The rearrangement uses TRBV6-6 and TRBJ1-1, with 10 nucleotides matching TRBD1. The germline V gene encodes CDR1 MNHNY and CDR2 SVGAGI (reference sequence). The CDR3 runs 16 residues. V lost 2 bases to trimming and J lost 2 bases; unmatched junction nucleotides: 5. CDR3 region: CASSYLGQGGNTEAFF. The CDR3 nucleotides are TGTGCCAGCAGTTACCTAGGACAGGGGGGTAACACTGAAGCTTTCTTT.

The V and J genes are TRBV6-5 and TRBJ2-7, with D tentatively TRBD1 (5 bases). The CDR3 contains 15 residues. Germline CDR1 and CDR2: MNHEY and SVGAGI. The ends were cut back, 2 bases at V and 0 bases at J, with 11 bases in the middle. The CDR3 DNA follows: TGTGCCAGCAGTTACACCGGACATAGCTCCTACGAGCAGTACTTC. Protein sequence: CASSYTGHSSYEQYF.

V and J are TRBV6-5 and TRBJ1-2; D is unclear. This CDR3 spans 15 amino acids. Germline V CDR1 and CDR2: MNHEY, SVGAGI. Trimming shortened V by 0 bases and J by 6 bases, and 14 bases separated the two germline ends. CDR3 in DNA: TGTGCCAGCAGTTACTCGATAGACCCAGGTGATGGCTACACCTTC. Amino acid sequence: CASSYSIDPGDGYTF.

The J gene is TRBJ2-6, the V gene TRBV7-2; D is unresolved. The V end lost 5 bases, the J end lost 4 bases, and 9 bases lay between the germline ends. CDR3 size: 14 residues. From germline, CDR1 is SGHTA and CDR2 FQGNSA. This chain's CDR3 is CASSPIAGANVLTF. CDR3 nucleotides: TGTGCCAGCAGCCCTATAGCCGGGGCCAACGTCCTGACTTTC. The full variable domain, completed using reference TRBV7-2 and TRBJ2-6, is GAGVSQSPSNKVTEKGKDVELRCDPISGHTALYWYRQSLGQGLEFLIYFQGNSAPDKSGLPSDRFSAERTGGSVSTLTIQRTQQEDSAVYLCASSPIAGANVLTFGAGSRLTVL.

The chain has TRBV6-1 and TRBJ1-5; TRBD1 might be the D (6 bases). The CDR3 is 16 amino acids. Germline-derived CDR1 and CDR2 are MNHNS and SASEGT. Trimming took 4 bases from V and 4 from J, leaving 17 bases between them. CDR3 in DNA: TGTGCCAGCAGTGCACAGGGTACCAGGGAAAATCAGCCCCAGCATTTT. Amino acids: CASSAQGTRENQPQHF.

This clone was seen a few times. The genes are TRBV18 and TRBJ2-7, with D possibly called TRBD1 or TRBD2 (5 bases each). The CDR3 extends over 16 amino acids. V was cut by 4 bases and J by 0 bases, with 16 bases left in between. The germline V gene encodes CDR1 KGHSH and CDR2 LQKENI. The CDR3 spells CASSLRQGESSYEQYF. The DNA of the CDR3 is TGTGCCAGCTCACTTCGGCAGGGAGAGAGCTCCTACGAGCAGTACTTC. The full variable domain, rest sourced from reference TRBV18 and TRBJ2-7, is NAGVMQNPRHLVRRRGQEARLRCSPMKGHSHVYWYRQLPEEGLKFMVYLQKENIIDESGMPKERFSAEFPKEGPSILRIQQVVRGDSAAYFCASSLRQGESSYEQYFGPGTRLTVT.

The chain has TRBV23-1 and TRBJ2-1; D is perhaps TRBD1 (5 bases). TRBV23-1 has ORF status, its function being uncertain. Trimming removed 7 bases at V and 2 bases at J, with 9 bases between. The CDR3 spans 13 residues. The CDR3 loop is CASTQGAYNEQFF. CDR3 bases: TGCGCCAGCACCCAGGGTGCCTACAATGAGCAGTTCTTC.

The V and J genes are TRBV5-4 and TRBJ2-7, with D tentatively TRBD1 or TRBD2 (5 bases each). Per the germline V gene, CDR1 is SGHNT and CDR2 is YYREEE (reference sequence). The CDR3 runs to 14 residues. The germline V and J ends were trimmed by 9 bases and 0 bases, with 16 bases remaining between them. CDR3 sequence reads: CATSGLGSSYEQYF. CDR3 DNA sequence: TGTGCCACCTCGGGGCTGGGGAGCTCCTACGAGCAGTACTTC.

This clone was observed once. This chain uses TRBV6-5 with TRBJ2-7; the D gene is possibly TRBD2 (6 bases). The CDR3 extends over 12 amino acids. V was cut by 8 bases and J by 2 bases, with 10 bases left in between. CDR1 is MNHEY, CDR2 SVGAGI, per germline. The CDR3 protein is CASGRRTYEQYF. DNA of the CDR3: TGTGCCAGCGGGAGGAGGACCTACGAGCAGTACTTC.